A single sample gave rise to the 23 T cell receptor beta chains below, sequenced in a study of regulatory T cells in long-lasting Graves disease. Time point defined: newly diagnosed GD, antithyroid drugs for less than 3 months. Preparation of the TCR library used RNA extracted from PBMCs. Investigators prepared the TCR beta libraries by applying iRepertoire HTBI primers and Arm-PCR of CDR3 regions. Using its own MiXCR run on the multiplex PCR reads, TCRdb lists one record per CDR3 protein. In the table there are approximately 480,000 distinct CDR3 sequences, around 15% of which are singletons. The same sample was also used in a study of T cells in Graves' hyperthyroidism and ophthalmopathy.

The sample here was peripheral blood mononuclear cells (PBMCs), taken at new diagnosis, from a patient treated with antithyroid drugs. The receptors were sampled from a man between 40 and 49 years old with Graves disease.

The DNA of the CDR3 is TGTGCCAGCACTTTCCTAGTGGGGGCGCGGGGCACCGGGGAGCTGTTTTTT. Its translation is CASTFLVGARGTGELFF. The chain carries TRBV12-3 or TRBV12-4 and TRBJ2-2; the D gene could be TRBD1 or TRBD2 (6 bases each). Between the trimmed V and J ends, which lost 7 bases and 4 bases, there was a span of 22 bases. The CDR3 loop spans 17 amino acids.

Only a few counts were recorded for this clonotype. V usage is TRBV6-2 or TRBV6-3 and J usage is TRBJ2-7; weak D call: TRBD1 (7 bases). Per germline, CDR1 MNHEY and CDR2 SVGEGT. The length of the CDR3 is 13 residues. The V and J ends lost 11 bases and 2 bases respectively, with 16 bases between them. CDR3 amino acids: CASQGGETYEQYF. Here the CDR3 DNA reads TGTGCCTCCCAGGGGGGTGAAACCTACGAGCAGTACTTC.

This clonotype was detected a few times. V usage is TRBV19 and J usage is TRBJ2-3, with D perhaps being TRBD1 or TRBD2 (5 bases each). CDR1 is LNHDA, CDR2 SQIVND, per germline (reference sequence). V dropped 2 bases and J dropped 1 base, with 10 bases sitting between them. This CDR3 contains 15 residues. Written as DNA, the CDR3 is TGTGCCAGTAGTATAACCCGGGACCGCACAGATACGCAGTATTTT. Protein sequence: CASSITRDRTDTQYF.

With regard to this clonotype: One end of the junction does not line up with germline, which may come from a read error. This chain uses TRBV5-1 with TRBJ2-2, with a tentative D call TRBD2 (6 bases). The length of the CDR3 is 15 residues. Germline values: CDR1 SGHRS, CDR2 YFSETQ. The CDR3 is CASSLAGANTGGLFF. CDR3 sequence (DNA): TGCGCCAGCAGCTTGGCCGGGGCGAACACCGGGGGGCTGTTTTTT.

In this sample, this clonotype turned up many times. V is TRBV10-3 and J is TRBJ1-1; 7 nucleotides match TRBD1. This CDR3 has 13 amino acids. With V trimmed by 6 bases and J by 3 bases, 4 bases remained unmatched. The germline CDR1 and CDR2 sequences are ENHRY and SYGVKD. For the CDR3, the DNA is TGTGCCATCAGGACAGGGATGGACACTGAAGCTTTCTTT. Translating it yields CAIRTGMDTEAFF.

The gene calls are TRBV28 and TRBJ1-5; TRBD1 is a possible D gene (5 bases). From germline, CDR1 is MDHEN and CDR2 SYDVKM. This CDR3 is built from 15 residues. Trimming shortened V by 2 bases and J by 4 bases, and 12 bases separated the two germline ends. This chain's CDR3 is CASSLATALNQPQHF. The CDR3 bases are TGTGCCAGCAGTTTAGCGACAGCCTTGAATCAGCCCCAGCATTTT. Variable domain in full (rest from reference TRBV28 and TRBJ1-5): DVKVTQSSRYLVKRTGEKVFLECVQDMDHENMFWYRQDPGLGLRLIYFSYDVKMKEKGDIPEGYSVSREKKERFSLILESASTNQTSMYLCASSLATALNQPQHFGDGTRLSIL.

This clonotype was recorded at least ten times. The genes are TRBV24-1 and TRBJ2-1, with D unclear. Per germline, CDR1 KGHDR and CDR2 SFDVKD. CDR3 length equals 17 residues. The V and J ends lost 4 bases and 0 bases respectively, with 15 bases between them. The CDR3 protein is CATSDRGELHSYNEQFF. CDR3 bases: TGTGCCACCAGTGACCGCGGAGAGCTACACTCCTACAATGAGCAGTTCTTC.

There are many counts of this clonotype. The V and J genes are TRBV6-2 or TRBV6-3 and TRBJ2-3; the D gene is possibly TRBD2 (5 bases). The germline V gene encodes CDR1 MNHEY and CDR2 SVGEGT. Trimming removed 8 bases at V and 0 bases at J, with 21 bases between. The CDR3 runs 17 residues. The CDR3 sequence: CASSSASGLTSTDTQYF. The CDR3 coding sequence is TGTGCCAGCTCCTCCGCAAGCGGATTGACTAGCACAGATACGCAGTATTTT.

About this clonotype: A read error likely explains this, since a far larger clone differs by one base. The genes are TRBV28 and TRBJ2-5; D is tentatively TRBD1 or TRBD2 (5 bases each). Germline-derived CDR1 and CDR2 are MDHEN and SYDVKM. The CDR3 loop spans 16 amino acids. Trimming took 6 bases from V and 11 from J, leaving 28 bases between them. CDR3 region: CASRHGTLGPYNEQYF. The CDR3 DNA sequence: TGTGCCAGCAGGCACGGGACGTTGGGGCCCTACAATGAGCAGTACTTC.

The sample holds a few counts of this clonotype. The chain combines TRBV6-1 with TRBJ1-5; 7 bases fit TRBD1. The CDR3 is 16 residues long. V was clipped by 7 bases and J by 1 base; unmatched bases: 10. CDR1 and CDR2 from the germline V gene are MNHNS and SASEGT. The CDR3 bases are TGTGCCAGCACCCAGGGGGGGAACCCGAGCAATCAGCCCCAGCATTTT. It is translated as CASTQGGNPSNQPQHF.

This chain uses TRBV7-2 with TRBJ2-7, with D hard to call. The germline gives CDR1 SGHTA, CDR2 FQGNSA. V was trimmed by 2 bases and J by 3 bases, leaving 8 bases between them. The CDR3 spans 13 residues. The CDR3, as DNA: TGTGCCAGCAGCTTATCCAGACTCTACGAGCAGTACTTC. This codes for CASSLSRLYEQYF. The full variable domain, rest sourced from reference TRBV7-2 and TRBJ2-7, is GAGVSQSPSNKVTEKGKDVELRCDPISGHTALYWYRQSLGQGLEFLIYFQGNSAPDKSGLPSDRFSAERTGGSVSTLTIQRTQQEDSAVYLCASSLSRLYEQYFGPGTRLTVT.

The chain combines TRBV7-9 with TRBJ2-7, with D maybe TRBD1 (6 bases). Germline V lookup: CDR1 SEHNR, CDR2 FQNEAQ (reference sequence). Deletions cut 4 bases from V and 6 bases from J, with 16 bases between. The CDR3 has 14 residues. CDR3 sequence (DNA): TGTGCCAGCAGCTGGGGGCAGGGGATCGGCGAGCAGTACTTC. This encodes CASSWGQGIGEQYF.

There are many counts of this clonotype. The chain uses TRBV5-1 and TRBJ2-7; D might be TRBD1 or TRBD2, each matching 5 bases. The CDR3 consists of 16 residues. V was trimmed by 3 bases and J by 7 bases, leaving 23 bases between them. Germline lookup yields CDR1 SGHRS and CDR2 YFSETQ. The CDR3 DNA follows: TGCGCCAGCAGCTGGGGGACGGCTAAGGGGTTGGGTGAGCAGTACTTC. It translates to CASSWGTAKGLGEQYF.

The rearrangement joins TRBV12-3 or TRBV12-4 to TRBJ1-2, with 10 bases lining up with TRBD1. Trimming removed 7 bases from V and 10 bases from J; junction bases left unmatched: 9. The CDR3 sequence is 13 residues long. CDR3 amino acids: CASTLPGTGDYTF. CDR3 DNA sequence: TGTGCCAGCACCCTCCCCGGGACAGGGGACTACACCTTC.

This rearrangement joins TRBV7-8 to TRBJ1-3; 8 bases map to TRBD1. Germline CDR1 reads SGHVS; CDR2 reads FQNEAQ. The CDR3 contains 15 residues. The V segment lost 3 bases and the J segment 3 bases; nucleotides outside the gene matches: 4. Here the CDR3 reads CASSFQGAGGNTIYF. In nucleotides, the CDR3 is TGTGCCAGCAGCTTTCAGGGGGCGGGTGGAAACACCATATATTTT.

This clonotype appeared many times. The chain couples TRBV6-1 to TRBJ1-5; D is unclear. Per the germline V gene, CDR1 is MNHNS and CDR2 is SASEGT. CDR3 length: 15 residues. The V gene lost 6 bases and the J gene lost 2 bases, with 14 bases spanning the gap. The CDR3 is CASSPEGGGNQPQHF. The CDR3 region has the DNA TGTGCCAGCAGCCCAGAGGGAGGTGGCAATCAGCCCCAGCATTTT.

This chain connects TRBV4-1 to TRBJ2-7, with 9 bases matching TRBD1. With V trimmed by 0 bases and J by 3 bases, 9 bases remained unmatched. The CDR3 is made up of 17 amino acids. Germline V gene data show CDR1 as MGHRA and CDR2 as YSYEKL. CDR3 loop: CASSQDSFGQGIYEQYF. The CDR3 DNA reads TGCGCCAGCAGCCAAGATAGTTTTGGACAGGGGATCTACGAGCAGTACTTC.

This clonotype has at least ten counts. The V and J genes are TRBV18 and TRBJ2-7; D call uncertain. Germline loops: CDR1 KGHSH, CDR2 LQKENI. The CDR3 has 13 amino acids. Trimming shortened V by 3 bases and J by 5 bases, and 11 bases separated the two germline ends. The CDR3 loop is CASSPGPSHEQYF. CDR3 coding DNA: TGTGCCAGCTCACCGGGCCCGTCCCACGAGCAGTACTTC.

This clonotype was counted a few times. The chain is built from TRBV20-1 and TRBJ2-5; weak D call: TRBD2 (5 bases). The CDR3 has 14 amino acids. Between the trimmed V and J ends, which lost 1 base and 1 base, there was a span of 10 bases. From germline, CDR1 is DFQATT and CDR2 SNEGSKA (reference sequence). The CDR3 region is CSARVSSGQETQYF. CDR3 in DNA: TGCAGTGCTAGAGTTTCGAGCGGCCAAGAGACCCAGTACTTC.

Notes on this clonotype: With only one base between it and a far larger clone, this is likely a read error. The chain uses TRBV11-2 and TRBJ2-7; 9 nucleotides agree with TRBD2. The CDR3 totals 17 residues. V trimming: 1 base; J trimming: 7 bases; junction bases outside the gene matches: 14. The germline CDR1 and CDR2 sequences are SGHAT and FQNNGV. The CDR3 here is CASSLGRGRASYNEQYF. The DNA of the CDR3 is TGTGCCAGCAGCTTAGGGCGCGGGAGGGCCTCGTACAATGAGCAGTACTTC.

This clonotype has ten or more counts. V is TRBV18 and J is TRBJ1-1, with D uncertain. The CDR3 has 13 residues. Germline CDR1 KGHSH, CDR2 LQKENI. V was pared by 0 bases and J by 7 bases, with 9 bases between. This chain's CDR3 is CASSPPSADEAFF. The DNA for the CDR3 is TGTGCCAGCTCACCACCGTCGGCAGATGAAGCTTTCTTT.

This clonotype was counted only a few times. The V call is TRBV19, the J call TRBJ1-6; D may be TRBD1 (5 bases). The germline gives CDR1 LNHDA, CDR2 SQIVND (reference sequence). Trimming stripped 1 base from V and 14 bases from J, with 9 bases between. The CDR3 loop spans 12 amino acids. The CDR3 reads CASSIAGTTLHF. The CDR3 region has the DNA TGTGCCAGTAGTATAGCTGGGACGACCCTCCACTTT.

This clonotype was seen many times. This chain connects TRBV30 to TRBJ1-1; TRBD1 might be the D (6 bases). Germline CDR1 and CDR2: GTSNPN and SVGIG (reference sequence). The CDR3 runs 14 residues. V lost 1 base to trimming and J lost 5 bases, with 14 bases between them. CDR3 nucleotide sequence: TGTGCCTGGAGTGCGGGGACAATGAGGACTGAAGCTTTCTTT. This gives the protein CAWSAGTMRTEAFF.